These T cell receptor beta chains were read from a single sample in a study of T cells after yellow fever vaccination. A single record per CDR3 protein comes from TCRdb applying MiXCR to the 5' RACE reads. Of under 300,000 distinct CDR3 sequences listed, about 7.1% are singletons. This sample comprised CD4+ T cells sorted from PBMCs, obtained 15 days after the yellow fever booster vaccination. Receptor source: a man aged 25-40 years who received the YFV17D yellow fever vaccine. Each CDR3 is given with its conserved first and last residue. The D gene is left open where the match is weak.

>TRBJ1-4|-|TRBV5-1
CASSRSSPGVTNEKLFF
>TRBJ2-3|TRBD2|TRBV5-4
CASSDGGLAGGVQYF
>TRBJ1-4|-|TRBV20-1
CSAPSGVGREKLFF
>TRBJ2-2|-|TRBV7-3
CASSLTGSYLNTGELFF
>TRBJ2-7|-|TRBV20-1
CSARGPSYEQYF
>TRBJ2-3|TRBD1|TRBV5-4
CASSLGQGRTDTQYF
>TRBJ2-5|TRBD2|TRBV23-1
CASSRLLAGGQETQYF
>TRBJ2-7|-|TRBV10-3
CAIRSLDSYEQYF
>TRBJ2-6|TRBD1|TRBV6-1
CASRPVQGTGQSGANVLTF
>TRBJ2-1|TRBD2|TRBV3-1
CASSQEGPLAGGPNEQFF
>TRBJ2-6|TRBD1|TRBV7-3
CASSRPGQGARGANVLTF
>TRBJ2-5|-|TRBV5-1
CASSLYTRGGQETQYF
>TRBJ2-3|-|TRBV5-1
CASSLTGSDTQYF
>TRBJ2-1|TRBD2|TRBV11-2
CASSLGSGSGEGEQFF
>TRBJ2-2|TRBD2|TRBV11-2
CASSKLAGGPTGELFF
>TRBJ1-4|TRBD1|TRBV10-2
CASSSGGLSEKLFF
>TRBJ2-1|-|TRBV5-5
CASSLALERNEQFF